This entry describes one TCR beta chain. This clone was picked up one time. The antigen it binds to is not known. The input lacks base qualities; no much larger clone sits a single base away. The sample comes from a study of cytomegalovirus exposure and HLA in healthy donors listed by TCRdb under 2017. The study in broad terms: According to an earlier analysis of around 600 of the donors, about 179 million T cells yielded roughly 100 million unique TCR beta sequences and more than 250 Gb of sequence data. An early release covering approximately 600 HLA-typed donors comprised about 300 gigabases of sequencing data and approximately 80 million unique TCR sequences. Among the roughly 380 genotyped donors, roughly 80% belonged to the genetic ancestry cluster associated with self-reported Caucasian donors. The study aimed to test whether cataloging public T cell receptors could reveal signatures of past pathogen exposure. The study profiled the T cell repertoires of under 700 subjects by immunosequencing and related them to cytomegalovirus serostatus. A separate validation cohort of roughly 130 different subjects was used in addition to the approximately 640-subject first cohort. High-throughput TCR immunosequencing, statistical association of individual TCRs with disease status, and machine learning were combined to predict cytomegalovirus infection status. In a later analysis, previously published TCR beta repertoires from 670 or so donors were re-analyzed and high-resolution HLA genotyping was added so that TCR occurrence patterns could be studied. Rather than drawing on any new phenotypic data, the later analysis identified candidate immune exposures from TCR beta sequences and the way those sequences occurred across donors. An earlier analysis of roughly 580 of the donors used high-throughput TCR beta sequencing to judge whether each TCR beta V gene segment behaved as functional or pseudogenic. Donor age, sex, ethnicity and CMV serostatus were compiled together with the repertoire data. In a later genetic analysis, genome-wide SNP genotypes for 398 of the 666 donors were used, and that subset was treated as a discovery cohort. Every discovery cohort repertoire had been produced on one sequencing platform. Both class I and class II loci were covered by HLA typing, at four-digit resolution. Typing coverage varied by locus: roughly 620-640 donors for A, B, C, DRB1 and DQB1; under 550 for DQA1; more than 600 for DPA1; more than 450 for DPB1. Because of strong linkage in the cohort, four or five DR-DQ haplotypes were treated as single units for association and clustering. Across approximately 400 genotyped donors of the cohort, an average of roughly 200,000 unique TCR beta nucleotide sequences per donor were sequenced, and approximately 19% of those sequences were non-productive.

The library was built by means of the immunoSEQ multiplex PCR assay. For the multiplex PCR, a mixture combining 60 forward primers for TCR Vbeta segments and 13 reverse primers for TCR Jbeta segments was used. The CDR3 region of rearranged TCR beta genes was amplified from genomic DNA by a multiplex PCR assay. The Illumina HiSeq System was used to sequence the amplified TCR beta libraries as 87-base-pair reads. The study's processing was this. In a later analysis, tens of millions of unique TCR beta chains were counted across the roughly 670 repertoires, and roughly 10 million of these chains were shared by at least two donors. Raw reads were error-corrected and collapsed into unique sequences with a nearest-neighbor algorithm that merged closely related sequences to remove PCR and sequencing errors. To assign V, D and J gene segments, CDR3 sequences were aligned to IMGT reference sequences. For a sequence to be retained, a match of at least six nucleotides was required to both a V gene segment and a J gene segment. Rearrangements were classified as productive when the CDR3 lacked stop codons and remained in frame with V and J, and all other rearrangements were classified as non-productive. CDR3 was defined according to IMGT convention as the region running from the second conserved V-encoded cysteine to the conserved J-encoded phenylalanine. The earlier analysis of 587 of the donors excluded any sequence lacking an unambiguous match to a single V gene segment. An earlier analysis of fewer than 750 of the donors called V segments functional above 56.7% productive rearrangements and segregating when the between-donor standard deviation exceeded 5%. To diagnose cytomegalovirus status from the catalog of TCR beta chain sequences, a statistical classification framework was built. V and J gene assignment, in a later analysis, came from comparing TCR nucleotide sequences with IMGT/GENE-DB human TR gene sequences. Using the TCRdist pipeline, a later analysis assigned CDR3 sequences along with most-parsimonious VDJ recombination scenarios. In a later analysis, each TCR beta chain was defined by its CDR3 amino acid sequence together with its V-gene family, and reads without a unique V-gene family were excluded. To address suspected cross-contamination and a sequencing artifact, a later analysis removed approximately 600 highly shared, low-generation-probability nucleotide sequences. In a later analysis, a clonal expansion index was calculated for each public chain from normalized within-repertoire ranks of inferred template counts. A later analysis computed generation probabilities with a VDJ recombination model fitted to out-of-frame rearrangements, and checked the results against IGoR. Hypergeometric tests were used in a later analysis to score TCR-TCR, TCR-HLA and TCR-CMV co-occurrence, with a repertoire-size bias correction applied to the TCR pairs. In a later analysis, false discovery rates were estimated by permuting HLA or CMV assignments 20 times. In a later analysis, co-occurring TCRs were grouped with DBSCAN, and TCRdist sequence similarity was added when clustering was performed within HLA-allele-positive subsets. For co-occurrence clustering, repertoires with fewer than 30,000 or more than 120,000 public chains were excluded, along with four to six repertoires with anomalous nucleotide sharing. In TCRdb, the immuneACCESS table is reduced to in-frame sequences with V and J assigned. These tables do not hold every clone; where another copy was compared, an unresolved V gene accounts for under half, and the others remain unexplained. The V and J calls and the clone size are those of that table, but D and trimming were determined from the DNA. This sample gives roughly 150,000 clones in total; 80% of them show up just once. The ten largest clones take up around an eighth of the sample.

Study-wide conclusions, independent of this receptor: Specific HLA alleles were associated with 16,951 TCR beta sequences at a false discovery rate of 0.05 in a later analysis. Because HLA typing was missing for some donors at each locus, association tests included only the typed subset. This cohort had only TCR beta chains sequenced, and the lack of alpha or paired-chain data limited which features could be detected. Most TCR sequences were seen in very few donors, while some public TCRs were found in many individuals. Because counts were too low, around 18 rarely observed V segments, including chromosome 9 orphons, were left out of the earlier analysis of about 620 of the donors. According to a later analysis, most CMV-associated TCR beta chains appeared to be HLA-restricted, and the HLA associations seemed to be driven largely by CMV exposure. Presence/absence analyses assumed roughly uniform sequencing depth across donors, an assumption that may not hold. Broadly in line with IMGT annotations, most TCR beta V segments showed up in productive rearrangements about 90% or about 30% of the time in an earlier analysis of some 590 of the donors. In a later genetic analysis, fewer N-insertions in productive TCRs were reported among donors in an Asian-associated ancestry cluster than the roughly 700-donor mean. It was suggested by the authors that the approach could potentially be generalized to other disease states and immunological phenotypes. A further reported finding was that TCR beta sequences accurately predicted the HLA-A and HLA-B alleles for most subjects in the first cohort. A cluster of highly shared sequence variants was judged likely to be a technical artifact of the sequencing pipeline. In a later analysis, TCR association rates were found to vary across HLA loci, with the most associated TCRs seen for DRB1 alleles and the fewest for HLA-C alleles. Three of the identified cytomegalovirus-associated TCR beta chains were confirmed in vitro to be specific for cytomegalovirus antigens. A later analysis reported that several top co-occurrence clusters appeared linked to parvovirus B19, influenza, CMV and Epstein-Barr virus. A total of roughly 160 TCR beta chains were listed by the study as associated with cytomegalovirus. The only immune exposure information available for the cohort was CMV serostatus. A later genetic analysis associated a missense DCLRE1C variant with V-gene and J-gene trimming of TCR beta chains, and an independent cohort replicated the association. The classifier was reported to diagnose cytomegalovirus status with high specificity and sensitivity in both the original and validation cohorts. Assigning TCR associations to individual alleles was difficult when HLA alleles, especially DR and DQ, strongly co-occurred. In a later analysis, HLA-associated TCR beta chains showed more clonal expansion and lower generation probabilities than non-associated chains that were equally common. Linkage disequilibrium might explain the correlated functional status among segregating V segments, but an unknown experimental factor could not be excluded.

The cohort consisted of fewer than 700 healthy bone marrow donors. Cohort members were all nominally healthy when sampled, although unrecorded immune exposures were likely present. The donor was CMV seronegative and belonged to the group of 350 or so seronegative cohort members. Every donor gave a peripheral blood sample, and the peripheral blood mononuclear cells from that sample were used for TCR beta sequencing. Genomic DNA was extracted from the blood cell samples with the Qiagen DNeasy Blood Extraction Kit. This TCR came from a woman aged 40 to 55 in good health and CMV-seronegative. The sample was PBMCs.

The nucleotide sequence is given as TGTGCCAGCAGTGAGGGGGGGGACAGGGGGAAGCAGTTCTTC. It is translated as CASSEGGDRGKQFF. The chain is assembled from TRBV9 and TRBJ2-1; TRBD1 matches 11 bases in the middle. Unmatched junction bases come to 9, with V trimmed by 5 bases and J by 11 bases. From cysteine to phenylalanine, the CDR3 is 14 amino acids long. Kept here is only the CDR3 DNA, which spans 42 bases and is read in frame from base 1. Sequences SGDLS (CDR1) and YYNGEE (CDR2) are obtained from the germline V gene.